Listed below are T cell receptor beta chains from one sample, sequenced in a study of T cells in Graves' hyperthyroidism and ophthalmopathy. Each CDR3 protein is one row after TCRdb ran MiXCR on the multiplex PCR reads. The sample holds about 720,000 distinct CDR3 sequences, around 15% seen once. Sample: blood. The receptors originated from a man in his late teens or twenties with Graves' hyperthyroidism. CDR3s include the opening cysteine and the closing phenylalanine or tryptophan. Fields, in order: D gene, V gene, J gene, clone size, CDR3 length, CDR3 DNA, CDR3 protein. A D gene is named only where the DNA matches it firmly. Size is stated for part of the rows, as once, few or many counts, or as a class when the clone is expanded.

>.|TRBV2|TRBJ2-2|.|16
TGTGCCAGCAGTGATTCGACGGCGGTGAACACCGGGGAGCTGTTTTTT
CASSDSTAVNTGELFF
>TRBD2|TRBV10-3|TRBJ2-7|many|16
TGTGCCATCAGCCCCCGGGGGGCTAGCGGGAAGAACGAGCAGTACTTC
CAISPRGASGKNEQYF
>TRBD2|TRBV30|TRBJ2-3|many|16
TGTGCCTGGGTCGATTTACGACTAGCCAGCACAGATACGCAGTATTTT
CAWVDLRLASTDTQYF
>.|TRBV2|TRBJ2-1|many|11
TGTGCCAGCAGCTACGAGGCTGAGCAGTTCTTC
CASSYEAEQFF
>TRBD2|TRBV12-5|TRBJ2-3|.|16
TGTGCTAGTGGAGCGGGACTAGCGTACAGCACAGATACGCAGTATTTT
CASGAGLAYSTDTQYF
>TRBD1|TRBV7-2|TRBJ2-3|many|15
TGTGCCAGCAGCCAAGACAGGGTGCGGACAGATACGCAGTATTTT
CASSQDRVRTDTQYF
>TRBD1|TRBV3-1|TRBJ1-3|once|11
TGTGCCAGCAGCCTCAGGGGGGACATTTATTTT
CASSLRGDIYF
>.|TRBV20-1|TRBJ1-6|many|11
TGCAGTGCTAGAGGGGTCTCACCCCTCCACTTT
CSARGVSPLHF
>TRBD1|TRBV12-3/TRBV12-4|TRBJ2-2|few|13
TGTGCCAGCAGCGACAGGGGCAGCGGGGAGCTGTTTTTT
CASSDRGSGELFF
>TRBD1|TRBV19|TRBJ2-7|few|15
TGTGCCAGTAAAGCCGGGACAGGGGTTTTTTACGAGCAGTACTTC
CASKAGTGVFYEQYF
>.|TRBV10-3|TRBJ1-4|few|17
TGTGCCATCAGTGAGTCGGGGACGGAACCAACTAATGAAAAACTGTTTTTT
CAISESGTEPTNEKLFF
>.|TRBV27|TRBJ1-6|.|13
TGTGCCAGCAGTTCACAAGATAATTCACCCTTCCACTTT
CASSSQDNSPFHF
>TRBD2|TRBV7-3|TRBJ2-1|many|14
TGTGCCAGCAGGAGTACGGGGGGAATCAATGAGCAGTTCTTC
CASRSTGGINEQFF
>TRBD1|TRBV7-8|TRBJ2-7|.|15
TGTGCCAGCAGCTTACGACAGGGAATCCACTACGAGCAGTACTTC
CASSLRQGIHYEQYF
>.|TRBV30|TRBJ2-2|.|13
TGTGCCTGGAGTGTACGTTGGGGTGGGGAGCTGTTTTTT
CAWSVRWGGELFF
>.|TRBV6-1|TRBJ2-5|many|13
TGTGCCAGCAGTGTCAGAGGCGTGGAGACCCAGTACTTC
CASSVRGVETQYF
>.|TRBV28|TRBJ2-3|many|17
TGTGCCAGCAGTTATTGGGGTGCTGGGGATGGCACAGATACGCAGTATTTT
CASSYWGAGDGTDTQYF
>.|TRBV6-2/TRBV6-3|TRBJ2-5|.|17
TGTGCCAGCAGCCCCCCGCCGGGTGATAGATATGGGGAGACCCAGTACTTC
CASSPPPGDRYGETQYF
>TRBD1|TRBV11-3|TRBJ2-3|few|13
TGTGCCAGCAGCCCGGGACAGCGGAATACGCAGTATTTT
CASSPGQRNTQYF
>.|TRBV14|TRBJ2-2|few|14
TGTGCCAGCAGTCTAAACCCGAACACCGGGGAGCTGTTTTTT
CASSLNPNTGELFF
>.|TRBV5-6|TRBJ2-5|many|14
TGTGCCAGCAGCTTGGGGCCTAGCCATGAGACCCAGTACTTC
CASSLGPSHETQYF
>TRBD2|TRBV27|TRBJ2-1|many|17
TGTGCCAGCAGTCCCATATCCCCTCTAGCGGGAGGGACTGAGCAGTTCTTC
CASSPISPLAGGTEQFF
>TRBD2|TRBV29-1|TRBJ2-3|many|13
TGCAGCGTCCCACTAGCGGGAGGAGATACGCAGTATTTT
CSVPLAGGDTQYF
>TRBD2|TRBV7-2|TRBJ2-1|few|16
TGTGCCAGCAGCTCAGCGGCGGGAGTCCCCTACAATGAGCAGTTCTTC
CASSSAAGVPYNEQFF
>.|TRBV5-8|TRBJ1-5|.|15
TGTGCCAGCAGCCCCGGACAGAGTAGCAATCAGCCCCAGCATTTT
CASSPGQSSNQPQHF
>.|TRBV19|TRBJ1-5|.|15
TGTGCCAGTAGTCAGAGGATTTATAGCAATCAGCCCCAGCATTTT
CASSQRIYSNQPQHF
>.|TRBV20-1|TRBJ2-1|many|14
TGCAGTGCTAGAGAGGTCGGAACCTACAATGAGCAGTTCTTC
CSAREVGTYNEQFF
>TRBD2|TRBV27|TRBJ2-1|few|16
TGTGCCAGCATCGGTTGGACTAGCGGGAGGTGGGATGAGCAGTTCTTC
CASIGWTSGRWDEQFF
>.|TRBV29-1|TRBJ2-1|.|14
TGCAGCGTAGGGACATTTAGCTCCTACAATGAGCAGTTCTTC
CSVGTFSSYNEQFF
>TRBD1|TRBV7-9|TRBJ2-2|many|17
TGTGCCAGCAGCTTCCCCGGGGACAGGGCCAACACCGGGGAGCTGTTTTTT
CASSFPGDRANTGELFF
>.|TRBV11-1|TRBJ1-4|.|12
TGTGCCAGCAGGAATCGGGAGGCTGAACTGTTTTTT
CASRNREAELFF
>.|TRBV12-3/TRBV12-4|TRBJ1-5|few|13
TGTGCCAGCAGTTTTGGGGCGGATCAGCCCCAGCATTTT
CASSFGADQPQHF
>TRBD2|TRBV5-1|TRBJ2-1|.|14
TGCGCCAGCGTAGCGGGGGAATCCTACAATGAGCAGTTCTTC
CASVAGESYNEQFF
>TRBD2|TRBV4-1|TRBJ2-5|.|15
TGCGCCAGCAGCCAAGATCAGGGAGGGAAAGAGACCCAGTACTTC
CASSQDQGGKETQYF
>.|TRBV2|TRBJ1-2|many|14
TGTGCCACGGGGACGGCAGGCCACACCTATGGCTACACCTTC
CATGTAGHTYGYTF
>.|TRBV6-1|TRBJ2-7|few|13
TGTGCCAGCAGTGAAACGGACGGCTACGAGCAGTACTTC
CASSETDGYEQYF
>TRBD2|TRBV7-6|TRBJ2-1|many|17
TGTGCCAGCAGCTCTACCTCTAGCGGGAGTCCTCACAATGAGCAGTTCTTC
CASSSTSSGSPHNEQFF
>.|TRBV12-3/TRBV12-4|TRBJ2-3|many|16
TGTGCCAGCAGCCTCGGACTGGGGGGTAGTACAGATACGCAGTATTTT
CASSLGLGGSTDTQYF
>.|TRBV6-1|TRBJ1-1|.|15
TGTGCCAGCAGTGAAGGGCCAGGGTTAGACACTGAAGCTTTCTTT
CASSEGPGLDTEAFF
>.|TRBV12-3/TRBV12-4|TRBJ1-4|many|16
TGTGCCAGCAGTTTACGGGGGGGAGCAACTAATGAAAAACTGTTTTTT
CASSLRGGATNEKLFF